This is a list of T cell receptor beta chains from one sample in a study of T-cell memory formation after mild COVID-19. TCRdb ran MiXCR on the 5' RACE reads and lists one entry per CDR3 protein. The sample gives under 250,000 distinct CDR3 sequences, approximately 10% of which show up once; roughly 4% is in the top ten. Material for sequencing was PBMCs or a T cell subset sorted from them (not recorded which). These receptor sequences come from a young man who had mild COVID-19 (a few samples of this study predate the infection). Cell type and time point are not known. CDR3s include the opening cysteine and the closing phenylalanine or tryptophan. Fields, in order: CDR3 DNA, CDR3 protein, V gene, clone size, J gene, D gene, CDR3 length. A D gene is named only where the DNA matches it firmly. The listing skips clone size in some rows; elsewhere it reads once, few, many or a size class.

TGCAGTGCTAAGACGGTGGTCCGGGACGCATACTTC CSAKTVVRDAYF TRBV20-1 few TRBJ1-2 . 12
TGTGCCAGCAGTTACTCACAGAGCCAAGAGACCCAGTACTTC CASSYSQSQETQYF TRBV6-2/TRBV6-3 few TRBJ2-5 . 14
TGCAGTGCAAACGGACAGGGGAGGAATGAGCAGTTCTTC CSANGQGRNEQFF TRBV20-1 few TRBJ2-1 TRBD1 13
TGTGCCAGCAGCAAAGAATGTGGCGGGGGGGCCCGACTCCTCATGGGCTCCTACAATGAGCAGTTCTTC CASSKECGGGARLLMGSYNEQFF TRBV4-2 few TRBJ2-1 TRBD2 23
TGTGCCAGCAGTTACGGACAGGCGGCCACCGGGGAGCTGTTTTTT CASSYGQAATGELFF TRBV6-5 few TRBJ2-2 TRBD1 15
TGCGCCAGCAGCCTGGGGGCAAACCGGGGAACAGATACGCAGTATTTT CASSLGANRGTDTQYF TRBV5-1 many TRBJ2-3 . 16
TGCGCCAGCAGCTTGACTTCCTTAGCGGGGACCACAGATACGCAGTATTTT CASSLTSLAGTTDTQYF TRBV5-1 once TRBJ2-3 TRBD2 17
TGTGCCAGCAGGGTAGCGGGGGCCGGATCAGATACGCAGTATTTT CASRVAGAGSDTQYF TRBV6-1 . TRBJ2-3 TRBD2 15
TGTGCCAGCAGCTTAGGGAACGGGGATACGCAGTATTTT CASSLGNGDTQYF TRBV7-2 many TRBJ2-3 . 13
TGTGCCAGCCGAGTAGGGGGGCCCTACAATGAGCAGTTCTTC CASRVGGPYNEQFF TRBV6-5 few TRBJ2-1 . 14
TGCGCCAGCAGCCCAAGGGGGGCAGGGGATACGCAGTATTTT CASSPRGAGDTQYF TRBV5-1 few TRBJ2-3 . 14
TGTGCCAGCAGCTTAGTGGGGGATTCACCCCTCCACTTT CASSLVGDSPLHF TRBV7-8 few TRBJ1-6 . 13
TGTGCCAGCAGCTTATCGGGCAGGGGTGGTGAAAAACTGTTTTTT CASSLSGRGGEKLFF TRBV11-2 . TRBJ1-4 . 15
TGCGCCAGCAGGACCTTACAGTCGGGTGAGCAGTTCTTC CASRTLQSGEQFF TRBV5-1 few TRBJ2-1 . 13
TGTGCCAGCAGCTTAGCAGGGACCGATGAAGCTTTCTTT CASSLAGTDEAFF TRBV7-2 . TRBJ1-1 . 13
TGTGCCAGCAGACCCCATGGCGGGGGGACCCCAGGTGAGCAGTTCTTC CASRPHGGGTPGEQFF TRBV12-3/TRBV12-4 . TRBJ2-1 TRBD2 16
TGTGCCAGCAGTTTAGTGGGGTCTGAAGCTTTCTTT CASSLVGSEAFF TRBV12-3/TRBV12-4 few TRBJ1-1 . 12
TGCGCCAGCAGCCAGCCCTGGCAACGGGGGCGAGACACCGGGGAGCTGTTTTTT CASSQPWQRGRDTGELFF TRBV4-3 few TRBJ2-2 . 18
TGTGCCAGCAGCCTAGTGCCCTACGGGGCGGGGGGACCCCAAGAGACCCAGTACTTC CASSLVPYGAGGPQETQYF TRBV7-2 . TRBJ2-5 TRBD2 19
TGTGCCAGTAGAAACCAGGTGGCTCGAGAAGCTTTCTTT CASRNQVAREAFF TRBV19 . TRBJ1-1 . 13
TGCGCCAGCAGCCGGGACAGATTAAGTCAGCCCCAGCATTTT CASSRDRLSQPQHF TRBV4-3 few TRBJ1-5 TRBD1 14
TGCAGCGTTGAACGGGGATCCTACGAGCAGTACTTC CSVERGSYEQYF TRBV29-1 many TRBJ2-7 . 12
TGTGCCAGCAGCAAAGGGACTAGCGGGGGCACAGATACGCAGTATTTT CASSKGTSGGTDTQYF TRBV11-2 . TRBJ2-3 TRBD2 16
TGTGCCAGCAGCCAAGATCTTCGGACTAGCGGGGTAGAATTCTTC CASSQDLRTSGVEFF TRBV3-1 . TRBJ2-1 TRBD2 15
TGTGCCAGCAGCTACCCCAGTACCTACGAGCAGTACTTC CASSYPSTYEQYF TRBV7-2 . TRBJ2-7 . 13
TGCGCCAGCAGCCATGGACAGGCCGAGCAGTACTTC CASSHGQAEQYF TRBV5-1 . TRBJ2-7 TRBD1 12